The next 14 T cell receptor beta chains were all read from a single sample in a study of T-cell memory formation after mild COVID-19. TCRdb re-derived calls from the 5' RACE reads in MiXCR, one entry per CDR3 protein. In the table there are just over 60,000 distinct CDR3 sequences, 9% to 9.5% of which are singletons. The sample consisted of PBMCs or a T cell subset sorted from them (not recorded which). The source of these receptors is a man between 18 and 29 years old who had mild COVID-19 (a few samples of this study predate the infection). Cell type and time point are not known.

This clonotype was seen more than once but under ten times. The chain is built from TRBV7-9 and TRBJ1-1; 7 bases agree with TRBD1. The germline V gene encodes CDR1 SEHNR and CDR2 FQNEAQ (reference sequence). The CDR3 extends over 13 amino acids. V lost 0 bases to trimming and J lost 8 bases; unmatched junction nucleotides: 3. This chain's CDR3 is CASSLASGGEAFF. DNA for the CDR3: TGTGCCAGCAGCTTAGCCTCAGGGGGAGAAGCTTTCTTT. The entire variable domain, with the rest obtained from reference TRBV7-9 and TRBJ1-1, is as follows: DTGVSQNPRHKITKRGQNVTFRCDPISEHNRLYWYRQTLGQGPEFLTYFQNEAQLEKSRLLSDRFSAERPKGSFSTLEIQRTEQGDSAMYLCASSLASGGEAFFGQGTRLTVV.

J is TRBJ2-3 and V is TRBV2; 11 positions match TRBD2. The CDR3 sequence is 15 residues long. The germline V gene has CDR1 SNHLY and CDR2 FYNNEI. V was pared by 7 bases and J by 2 bases, with 5 bases of the junction left unmatched. Written as DNA, the CDR3 is TGTGCCAGCAAACGACTAGCGGGGAACACAGATACGCAGTATTTT. As protein: CASKRLAGNTDTQYF.

This chain uses TRBV20-1 with TRBJ1-5, with 7 bases identical to TRBD1. The junction had 10 bases not matched to a gene; V was cut back by 6 bases and J by 8 bases. The CDR3 is 13 residues long. Per the germline V gene, CDR1 is DFQATT and CDR2 is SNEGSKA (reference sequence). CDR3 sequence (DNA): TGCAGTGCACCTGGAGAGGGGGCTAAGCCCCAGCATTTT. Translated, it gives CSAPGEGAKPQHF.

This clonotype was seen many times. The V call is TRBV6-5, the J call TRBJ2-1, with 10 bases matching TRBD1. The ends lost 6 bases at V and 7 bases at J; junction bases unmatched: 6. The germline gives CDR1 MNHEY, CDR2 SVGAGI. The CDR3 runs to 14 residues. The CDR3 DNA reads as TGTGCCAGCAGGAGGGACAGGGGCGGGAATGAGCAGTTCTTC. Amino acid sequence: CASRRDRGGNEQFF.

The chain has TRBV12-3 or TRBV12-4 and TRBJ2-3, with unresolved D. This CDR3 region has 13 residues. V gave up 6 bases and J gave up 7 bases, with 14 bases separating them. The CDR3 sequence: CASRFHTENTQYF. CDR3 DNA: TGTGCCAGCAGATTTCATACGGAGAATACGCAGTATTTT.

V is TRBV15 and J is TRBJ2-7; unclear D gene. Between the trimmed V and J ends, which lost 3 bases and 6 bases, there was a span of 12 bases. CDR3 length: 13 residues. Germline assignment: CDR1 LNHNV and CDR2 YYDKDF (reference sequence). CDR3 region: CATSSLTVGEQYF. The CDR3 DNA follows: TGTGCCACCAGCAGTCTAACAGTGGGCGAGCAGTACTTC.

This clonotype was picked up many times. The V and J genes are TRBV4-1 and TRBJ2-2; 7 nucleotides match TRBD1. Per germline, CDR1 MGHRA and CDR2 YSYEKL. With 9 bases clipped from V and 6 bases from J, the junction kept 7 bases outside the gene matches. The CDR3 runs to 13 residues. The DNA for the CDR3 is TGCGCCAGTGGGACAGTTTACCCCGGGGAGCTGTTTTTT. Translated: CASGTVYPGELFF.

This clonotype was detected a few times. The rearrangement uses TRBV5-1 and TRBJ2-7, with 10 bases fitting TRBD1. Trimming at V came to 3 bases and at J to 6 bases, leaving 3 bases not matched to a gene. This CDR3 contains 13 residues. The germline CDR1 and CDR2 sequences are SGHRS and YFSETQ. The CDR3 DNA is TGCGCCAGCAGCTCCGGGACAGGGGTCGAGCAGTACTTC. Translated, it gives CASSSGTGVEQYF.

The rearrangement uses TRBV18 and TRBJ1-1; 10 bases are shared with TRBD1. The CDR3 has 14 amino acids. From germline, CDR1 is KGHSH and CDR2 LQKENI. Unmatched junction bases numbered 1, after V lost 3 bases and J lost 3 bases. The CDR3 reads CASSPGTGDTEAFF. The DNA for the CDR3 is TGTGCCAGCTCACCGGGGACAGGGGACACTGAAGCTTTCTTT. Full variable domain (rest looked up from reference TRBV18 and TRBJ1-1): NAGVMQNPRHLVRRRGQEARLRCSPMKGHSHVYWYRQLPEEGLKFMVYLQKENIIDESGMPKERFSAEFPKEGPSILRIQQVVRGDSAAYFCASSPGTGDTEAFFGQGTRLTVV.

The chain has TRBV20-1 and TRBJ2-7, with D possibly matching TRBD1 (6 bases). This CDR3 is built from 15 residues. Trimming took 1 base from V and 0 from J, leaving 13 bases between them. Germline-derived CDR1 and CDR2 are DFQATT and SNEGSKA (reference sequence). This chain's CDR3 is CSARGTGHSSYEQYF. CDR3 nucleotide sequence: TGCAGTGCTAGAGGAACAGGGCACAGCTCCTACGAGCAGTACTTC.

This clonotype was counted many times. J is TRBJ2-2 and V is TRBV4-3, with D perhaps matching TRBD1 or TRBD2 (6 bases each). The CDR3 is 16 residues long. The germline V gene encodes CDR1 LGHNA and CDR2 YSLEER. The germline V and J ends were trimmed by 1 base and 6 bases, with 15 bases remaining between them. The CDR3 DNA reads as TGCGCCAGCAGCCAAGGGACTACAGGGACGGCCGGGGAGCTGTTTTTT. This translates into CASSQGTTGTAGELFF.

This clonotype appeared a few times. V gene TRBV4-3 combines with J gene TRBJ2-7, with D perhaps being TRBD1 or TRBD2 (5 bases each). CDR3 length: 14 residues. V was trimmed by 0 bases and J by 3 bases, leaving 9 bases between them. Germline values: CDR1 LGHNA, CDR2 YSLEER. The CDR3 reads CASSQDRGDYEQYF. The CDR3, as DNA: TGCGCCAGCAGCCAAGATCGAGGGGACTACGAGCAGTACTTC.

This clonotype came up a few times. The chain joins TRBV25-1 to TRBJ1-2; 8 bases fit TRBD1. Trimming cost V 3 bases and J 7 bases; bases outside gene matches: 13. Per the germline V gene, CDR1 is MGHDK and CDR2 is SYGVNS. This CDR3 comprises 16 residues. This chain's CDR3 is CASSDGTGLLWSGYTF. CDR3 nucleotide sequence: TGTGCCAGCAGTGACGGGACAGGTCTTTTATGGAGTGGCTACACCTTC.

This clonotype has a handful of counts. V and J are TRBV7-8 and TRBJ2-5, with D perhaps TRBD1 or TRBD2 (7 bases each). From germline, CDR1 is SGHVS and CDR2 FQNEAQ. V gave up 5 bases and J gave up 2 bases, with 15 bases separating them. The CDR3 is made up of 15 amino acids. The CDR3 here is CASSLQGGGQETQYF. CDR3 coding DNA: TGTGCCAGCAGCCTTCAGGGGGGGGGACAAGAGACCCAGTACTTC.